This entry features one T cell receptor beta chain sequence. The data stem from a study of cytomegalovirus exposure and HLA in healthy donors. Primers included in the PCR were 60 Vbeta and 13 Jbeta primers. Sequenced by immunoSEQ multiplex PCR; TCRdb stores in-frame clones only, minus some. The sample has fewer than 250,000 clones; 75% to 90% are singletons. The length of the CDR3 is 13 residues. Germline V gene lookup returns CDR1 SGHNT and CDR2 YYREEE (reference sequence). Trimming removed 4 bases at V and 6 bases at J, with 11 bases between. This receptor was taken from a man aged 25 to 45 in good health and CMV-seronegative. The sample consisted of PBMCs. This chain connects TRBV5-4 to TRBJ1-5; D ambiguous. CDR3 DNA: TGTGCCAGCAGCCCGGAAGAGGGTCAGCCCCAGCATTTT. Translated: CASSPEEGQPQHF.